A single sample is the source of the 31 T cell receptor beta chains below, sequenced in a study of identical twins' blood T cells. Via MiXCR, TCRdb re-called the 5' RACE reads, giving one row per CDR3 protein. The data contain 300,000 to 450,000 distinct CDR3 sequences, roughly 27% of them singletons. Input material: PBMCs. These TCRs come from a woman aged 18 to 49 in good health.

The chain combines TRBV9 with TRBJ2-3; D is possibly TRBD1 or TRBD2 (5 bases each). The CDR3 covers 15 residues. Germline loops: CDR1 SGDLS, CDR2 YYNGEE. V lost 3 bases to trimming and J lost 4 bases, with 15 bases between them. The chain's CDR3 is CASSDISRGPDTQYF. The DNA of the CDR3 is TGTGCCAGCAGCGACATATCAAGGGGACCAGATACGCAGTATTTT.

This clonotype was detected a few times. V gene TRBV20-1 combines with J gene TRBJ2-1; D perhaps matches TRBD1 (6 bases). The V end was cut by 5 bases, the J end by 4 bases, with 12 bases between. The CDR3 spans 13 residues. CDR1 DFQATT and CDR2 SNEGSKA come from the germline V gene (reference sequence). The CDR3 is CSARTEWYNEQFF. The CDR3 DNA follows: TGCAGTGCTCGGACAGAATGGTACAATGAGCAGTTCTTC.

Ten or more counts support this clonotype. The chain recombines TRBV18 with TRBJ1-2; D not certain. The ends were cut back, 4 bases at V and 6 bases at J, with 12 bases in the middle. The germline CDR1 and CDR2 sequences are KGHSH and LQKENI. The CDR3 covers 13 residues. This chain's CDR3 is CASSQLESHGYTF. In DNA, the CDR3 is TGTGCCAGCTCACAACTCGAAAGCCATGGCTACACCTTC.

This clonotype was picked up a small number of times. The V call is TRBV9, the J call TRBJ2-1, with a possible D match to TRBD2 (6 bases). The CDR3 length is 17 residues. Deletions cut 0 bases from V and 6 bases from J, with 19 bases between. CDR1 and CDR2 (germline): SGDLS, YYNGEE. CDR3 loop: CASSVGLSANGGNEQFF. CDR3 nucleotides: TGTGCCAGCAGCGTAGGGCTTAGCGCTAACGGGGGCAATGAGCAGTTCTTC.

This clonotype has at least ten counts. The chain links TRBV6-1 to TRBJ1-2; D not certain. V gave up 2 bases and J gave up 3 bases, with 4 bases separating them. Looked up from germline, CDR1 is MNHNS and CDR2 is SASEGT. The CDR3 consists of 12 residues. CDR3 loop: CASSEMDYGYTF. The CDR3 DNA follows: TGTGCCAGCAGTGAAATGGACTATGGCTACACCTTC.

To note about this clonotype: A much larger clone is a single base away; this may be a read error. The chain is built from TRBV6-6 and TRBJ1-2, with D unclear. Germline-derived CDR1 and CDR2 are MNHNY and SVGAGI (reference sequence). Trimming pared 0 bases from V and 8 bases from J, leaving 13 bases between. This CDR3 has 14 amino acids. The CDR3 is CASSYSMRIDGYTF. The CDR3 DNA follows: TGTGCCAGCAGTTACTCGATGAGGATTGACGGCTACACCTTC.

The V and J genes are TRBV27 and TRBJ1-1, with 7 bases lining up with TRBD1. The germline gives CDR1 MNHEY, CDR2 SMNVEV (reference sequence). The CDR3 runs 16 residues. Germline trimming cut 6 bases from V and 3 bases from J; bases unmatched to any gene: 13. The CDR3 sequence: CASRDPGGRSDTEAFF. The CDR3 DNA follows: TGTGCCAGCAGGGACCCAGGGGGGCGGTCGGACACTGAAGCTTTCTTT.

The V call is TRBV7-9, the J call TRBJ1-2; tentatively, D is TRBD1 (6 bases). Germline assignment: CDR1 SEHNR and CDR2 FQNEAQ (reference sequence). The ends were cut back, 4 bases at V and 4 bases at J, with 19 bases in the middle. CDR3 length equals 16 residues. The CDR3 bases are TGTGCCAGCAGCTCCAGGGGTTTTGAAAGCAGCTATGGCTACACCTTC. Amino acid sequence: CASSSRGFESSYGYTF.

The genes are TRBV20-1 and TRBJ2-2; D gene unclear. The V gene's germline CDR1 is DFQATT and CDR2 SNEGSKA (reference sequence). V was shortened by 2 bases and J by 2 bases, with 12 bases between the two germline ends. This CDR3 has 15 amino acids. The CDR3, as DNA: TGCAGTGCTAGAAGCCTACCTGTTAACACCGGGGAGCTGTTTTTT. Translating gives CSARSLPVNTGELFF.

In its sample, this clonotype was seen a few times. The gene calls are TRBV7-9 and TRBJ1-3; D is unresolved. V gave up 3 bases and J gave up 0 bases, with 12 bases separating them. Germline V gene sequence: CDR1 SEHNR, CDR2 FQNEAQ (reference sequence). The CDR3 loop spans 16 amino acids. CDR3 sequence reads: CASSFPGGRSGNTIYF. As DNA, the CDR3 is TGTGCCAGCAGCTTCCCCGGCGGACGCTCTGGAAACACCATATATTTT.

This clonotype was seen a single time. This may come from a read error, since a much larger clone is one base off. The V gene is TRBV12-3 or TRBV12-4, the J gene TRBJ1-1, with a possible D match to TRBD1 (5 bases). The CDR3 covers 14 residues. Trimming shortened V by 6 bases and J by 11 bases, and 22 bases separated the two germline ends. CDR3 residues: CASSQFQDSSPAFF. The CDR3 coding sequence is TGTGCCAGCAGCCAATTCCAAGACAGTTCCCCGGCTTTCTTT.

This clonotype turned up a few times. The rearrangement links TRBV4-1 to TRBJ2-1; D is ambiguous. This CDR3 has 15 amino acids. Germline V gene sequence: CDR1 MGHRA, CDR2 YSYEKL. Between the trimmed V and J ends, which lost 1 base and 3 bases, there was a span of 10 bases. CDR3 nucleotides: TGCGCCAGCAGCCAAGCTATGGGCGGCTACAATGAGCAGTTCTTC. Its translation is CASSQAMGGYNEQFF.

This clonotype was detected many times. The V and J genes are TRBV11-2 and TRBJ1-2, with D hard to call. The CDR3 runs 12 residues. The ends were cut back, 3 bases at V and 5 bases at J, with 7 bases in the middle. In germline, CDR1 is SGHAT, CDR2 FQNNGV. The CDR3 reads CASSLSLYGYTF. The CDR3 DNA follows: TGTGCCAGCAGCTTGTCGCTTTATGGCTACACCTTC.

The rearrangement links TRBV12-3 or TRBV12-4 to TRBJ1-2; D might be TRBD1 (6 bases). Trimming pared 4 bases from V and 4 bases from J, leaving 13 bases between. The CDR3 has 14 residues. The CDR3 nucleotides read TGTGCCAGCAGTTACAGGGCCCTGGGCTATGGCTACACCTTC. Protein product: CASSYRALGYGYTF.

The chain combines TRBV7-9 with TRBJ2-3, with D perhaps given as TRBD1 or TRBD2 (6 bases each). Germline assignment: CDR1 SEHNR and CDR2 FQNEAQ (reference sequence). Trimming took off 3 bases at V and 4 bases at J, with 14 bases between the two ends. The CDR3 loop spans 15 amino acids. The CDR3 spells CASSFDRRVADTQYF. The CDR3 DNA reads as TGTGCCAGCAGCTTTGACAGGAGGGTCGCAGATACGCAGTATTTT.

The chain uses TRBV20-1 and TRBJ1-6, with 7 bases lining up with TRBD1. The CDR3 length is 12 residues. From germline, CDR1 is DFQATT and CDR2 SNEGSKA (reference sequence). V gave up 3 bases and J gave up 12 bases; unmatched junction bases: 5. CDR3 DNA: TGCAGTGCTAGGACAGGGATCGGACCCCTCCACTTT. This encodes CSARTGIGPLHF.

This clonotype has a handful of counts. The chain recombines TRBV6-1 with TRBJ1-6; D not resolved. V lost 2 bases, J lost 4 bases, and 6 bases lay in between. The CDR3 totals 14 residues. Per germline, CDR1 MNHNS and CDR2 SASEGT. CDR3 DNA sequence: TGTGCCAGCAGTGAACAGAATTATAATTCACCCCTCCACTTT. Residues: CASSEQNYNSPLHF.

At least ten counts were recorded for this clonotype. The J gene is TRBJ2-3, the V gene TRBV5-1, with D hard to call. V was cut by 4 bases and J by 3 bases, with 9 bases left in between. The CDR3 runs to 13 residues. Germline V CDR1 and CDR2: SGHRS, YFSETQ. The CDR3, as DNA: TGCGCCAGCAGCCGCGACGGAACAGATACGCAGTATTTT. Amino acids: CASSRDGTDTQYF. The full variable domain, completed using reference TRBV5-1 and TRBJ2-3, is KAGVTQTPRYLIKTRGQQVTLSCSPISGHRSVSWYQQTPGQGLQFLFEYFSETQRNKGNFPGRFSGRQFSNSRSEMNVSTLELGDSALYLCASSRDGTDTQYFGPGTRLTVL.

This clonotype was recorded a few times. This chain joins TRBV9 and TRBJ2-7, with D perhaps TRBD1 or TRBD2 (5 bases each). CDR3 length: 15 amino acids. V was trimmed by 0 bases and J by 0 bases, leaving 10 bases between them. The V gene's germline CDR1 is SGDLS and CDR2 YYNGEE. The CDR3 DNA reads TGTGCCAGCAGCGTAGGGGGGACGGTCTCCTACGAGCAGTACTTC. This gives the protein CASSVGGTVSYEQYF.

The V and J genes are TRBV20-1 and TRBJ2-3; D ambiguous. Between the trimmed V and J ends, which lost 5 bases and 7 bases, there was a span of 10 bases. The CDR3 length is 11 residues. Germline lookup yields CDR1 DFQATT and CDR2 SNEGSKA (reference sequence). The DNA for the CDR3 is TGCAGTGCTCCTGACCACAATACGCAGTATTTT. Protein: CSAPDHNTQYF.

CDR3 sequence (DNA): TGCAGTGCTAGAGGGACGGGGGGAGGCACTGAAGCTTTCTTT. Translating it yields CSARGTGGGTEAFF. The chain uses TRBV20-1 and TRBJ1-1; possibly TRBD1 for D (5 bases). The CDR3 covers 14 residues. Germline-derived CDR1 and CDR2 are DFQATT and SNEGSKA (reference sequence). The V end was cut by 1 base, the J end by 4 bases, with 13 bases between.

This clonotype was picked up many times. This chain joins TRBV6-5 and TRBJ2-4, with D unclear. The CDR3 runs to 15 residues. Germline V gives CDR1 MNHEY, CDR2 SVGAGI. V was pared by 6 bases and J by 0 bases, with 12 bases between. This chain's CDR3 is CASRVPGVAKNIQYF. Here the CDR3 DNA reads TGTGCCAGCAGGGTTCCTGGGGTAGCCAAAAACATTCAGTACTTC.

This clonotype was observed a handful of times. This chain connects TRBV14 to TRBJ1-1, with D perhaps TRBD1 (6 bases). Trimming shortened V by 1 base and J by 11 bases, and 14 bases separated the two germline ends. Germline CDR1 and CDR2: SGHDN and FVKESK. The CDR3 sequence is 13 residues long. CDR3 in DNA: TGTGCCAGCAGCCAAGCACAGGGTACCGACGCTTTCTTT. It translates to CASSQAQGTDAFF.

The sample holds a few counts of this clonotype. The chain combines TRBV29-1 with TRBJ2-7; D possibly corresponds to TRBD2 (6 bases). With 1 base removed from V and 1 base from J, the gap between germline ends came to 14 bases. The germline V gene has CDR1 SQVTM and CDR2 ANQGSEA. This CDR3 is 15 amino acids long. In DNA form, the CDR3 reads TGCAGCGTTGAAGGGGGGGACGGGGCTTCCTACGAGCAGTACTTC. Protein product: CSVEGGDGASYEQYF.

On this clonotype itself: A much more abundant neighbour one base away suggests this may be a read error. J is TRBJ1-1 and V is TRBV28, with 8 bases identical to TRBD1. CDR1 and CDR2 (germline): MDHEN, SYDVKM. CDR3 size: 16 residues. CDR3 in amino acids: CANSLQGQGSNTEAFF. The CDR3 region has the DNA TGTGCCAACAGTTTACAAGGACAGGGATCGAACACTGAAGCTTTCTTT.

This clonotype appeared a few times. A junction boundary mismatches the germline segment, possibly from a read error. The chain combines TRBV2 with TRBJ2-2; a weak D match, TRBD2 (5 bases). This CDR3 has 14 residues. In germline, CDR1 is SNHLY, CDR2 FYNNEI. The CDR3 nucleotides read TGTGCCAGCAGGCCCGACCACTCAGCCGGGGAGCTTTTTTTT. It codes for CASRPDHSAGELFF.

The chain's CDR3 is CSAVRTGGIEKLFF. The CDR3 DNA follows: TGCAGTGCCGTAAGGACCGGAGGTATTGAAAAACTGTTTTTT. The V and J genes are TRBV20-1 and TRBJ1-4; D unclear. V lost 6 bases, J lost 7 bases, and 18 bases lay in between. Germline CDR1 and CDR2: DFQATT and SNEGSKA (reference sequence). There are 14 residues in the CDR3.

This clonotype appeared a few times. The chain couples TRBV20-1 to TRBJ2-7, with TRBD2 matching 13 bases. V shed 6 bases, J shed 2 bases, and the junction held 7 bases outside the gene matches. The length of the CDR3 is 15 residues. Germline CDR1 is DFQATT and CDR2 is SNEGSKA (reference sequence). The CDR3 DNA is TGCAGTGCGTCCGGACTAGCGGGGGTTACCTACGAGCAGTACTTC. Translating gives CSASGLAGVTYEQYF.

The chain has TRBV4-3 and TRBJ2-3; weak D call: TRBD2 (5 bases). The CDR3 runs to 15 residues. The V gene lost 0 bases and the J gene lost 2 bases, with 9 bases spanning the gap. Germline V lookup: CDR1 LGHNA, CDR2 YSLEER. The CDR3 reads CASSQEGVDTDTQYF. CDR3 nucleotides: TGCGCCAGCAGCCAAGAGGGAGTCGACACAGATACGCAGTATTTT.

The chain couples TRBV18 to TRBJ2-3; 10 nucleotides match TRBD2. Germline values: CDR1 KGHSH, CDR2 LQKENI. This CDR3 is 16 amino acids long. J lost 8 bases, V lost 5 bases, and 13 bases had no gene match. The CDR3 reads CASSSRAGGPLGTQYF. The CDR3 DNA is TGTGCCAGCTCATCCAGAGCGGGGGGGCCCCTTGGTACGCAGTATTTT.

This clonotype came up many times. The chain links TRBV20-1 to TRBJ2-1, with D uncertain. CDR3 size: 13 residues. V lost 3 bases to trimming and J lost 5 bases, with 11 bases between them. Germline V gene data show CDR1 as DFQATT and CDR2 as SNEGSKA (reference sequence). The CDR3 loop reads CSASPHRNNEQFF. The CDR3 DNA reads TGCAGTGCTAGCCCGCACCGGAACAATGAGCAGTTCTTC.